This passage covers 14 T cell receptor beta chains from one sample sequenced in a study of shared clonotypes between healthy human individuals. Sequencing was performed with immunoSEQ multiplex PCR; in TCRdb, only in-frame clones are kept and a portion is missing. The top ten clones hold about 0.39% of a sample with about 2.3 million clones, over 90% of them seen once. Sequenced: naive CD4+ T cells from PBMCs. As for subset: CD45RA+ positively selected. Receptors were obtained from a young man in good health. Some clones in this sample may be carry-over from other donors' samples.

This clone was seen once. The genes are TRBV5-8 and TRBJ2-5, with 13 bases aligning to TRBD2. J was trimmed by 4 bases and V by 0 bases; bases with no gene match: 9. Germline V gene lookup returns CDR1 SGHTS and CDR2 YDEGEE. The CDR3 sequence is 18 residues long. Here the CDR3 DNA reads TGTGCCAGCAGCTTGGGCCAGACTAGCGGGAGGTTCGGAGAGACCCAGTACTTC. Translation: CASSLGQTSGRFGETQYF.

About this clone: Its ends do not fully match the called genes, so a read error is possible. The chain carries TRBV19 and TRBJ2-4, with a weak D call TRBD2 (6 bases). The CDR3 extends over 17 amino acids. CDR1 is LNHDA, CDR2 SQIVND, per germline (reference sequence). CDR3: CASGPEGRTLAKNIQYF. CDR3 bases: TGTGCCAGTGGGCCGGAAGGGCGGACACTAGCCAAGAACATTCAGTACTTC.

V gene TRBV11-2 combines with J gene TRBJ2-1; D is undetermined. The CDR3 has 13 amino acids. Germline assignment: CDR1 SGHAT and CDR2 FQNNGV. V was shortened by 0 bases and J by 8 bases, with 8 bases between the two germline ends. The CDR3 nucleotides read TGTGCCAGCAGCTTAGATCGAGAGGATGAGCAGTTCTTC. This codes for CASSLDREDEQFF.

The rearrangement joins TRBV4-3 to TRBJ1-2; 8 nucleotides line up with TRBD1. CDR3 length: 17 amino acids. Germline V CDR1 and CDR2: LGHNA, YSLEER. Germline trimming cut 3 bases from V and 2 bases from J; bases unmatched to any gene: 11. The CDR3 DNA reads as TGCGCCAGCAGCCAGAGAATGATCGACAGGGGAAACTATGGCTACACCTTC. Its translation: CASSQRMIDRGNYGYTF.

The chain employs TRBV10-3 and TRBJ1-1; 8 bases map to TRBD1. Germline CDR1 and CDR2: ENHRY and SYGVKD. With 8 bases clipped from V and 6 bases from J, the junction kept 8 bases outside the gene matches. The CDR3 spans 13 residues. The CDR3 spells CAIGGQGRPEAFF. The CDR3, as DNA: TGTGCCATCGGAGGACAGGGTCGGCCTGAAGCTTTCTTT.

Regarding this clone: One junction end does not reproduce the germline sequence, and a read error may be involved. This chain uses TRBV6-5 with TRBJ1-5, with no clear D. The germline V gene has CDR1 MNHEY and CDR2 SVGAGI. CDR3 length: 15 residues. The CDR3 DNA reads as TGTGCCAGCAGTTCCGCCGGACTTAGCAGTCAGCCCCAGCATTTT. Its protein product is CASSSAGLSSQPQHF.

The chain joins TRBV30 to TRBJ2-7; a possible D gene is TRBD1 (6 bases). The length of the CDR3 is 15 residues. With 2 bases removed from V and 4 bases from J, the gap between germline ends came to 18 bases. CDR1 is GTSNPN, CDR2 SVGIG, per germline (reference sequence). For the CDR3, the DNA is TGTGCCTGGAGTTCTGACCAGGGCAGGGGTTACGAGCAGTACTTC. Its translation is CAWSSDQGRGYEQYF.

The chain uses TRBV4-3 and TRBJ2-5; no clear D. This CDR3 region has 13 residues. Germline CDR1 is LGHNA and CDR2 is YSLEER. With 4 bases removed from V and 1 base from J, the gap between germline ends came to 7 bases. The CDR3 nucleotides are TGCGCCAGCAGCCGGGCGGTCCAAGAGACCCAGTACTTC. Translating gives CASSRAVQETQYF.

The chain couples TRBV4-3 to TRBJ1-6; a weak D match, TRBD1 (5 bases). This CDR3 has 16 amino acids. V dropped 4 bases and J dropped 8 bases, with 18 bases sitting between them. Germline-derived CDR1 and CDR2 are LGHNA and YSLEER. Here the CDR3 DNA reads TGCGCCAGCAGCCGCCAACATGGGGGGACGGATTCACCCCTCCACTTT. This encodes CASSRQHGGTDSPLHF.

The rearrangement links TRBV27 to TRBJ2-7; D possibly matches TRBD1 or TRBD2 (6 bases each). Trimming cost V 8 bases and J 4 bases, with 21 bases left between them. The CDR3 is 15 amino acids. Germline V lookup: CDR1 MNHEY, CDR2 SMNVEV (reference sequence). This chain's CDR3 is CASPSEWGARYEQYF. The CDR3 DNA follows: TGTGCCAGCCCCTCGGAGTGGGGGGCGCGTTACGAGCAGTACTTC.

The V and J genes are TRBV4-1 and TRBJ2-3, with D perhaps matching TRBD2 (7 bases). Germline loops: CDR1 MGHRA, CDR2 YSYEKL. There are 19 residues in the CDR3. V lost 0 bases, J lost 2 bases, and 21 bases lay in between. The CDR3 DNA is TGCGCCAGCAGCCAAGATCGGGGGCCGGGAGCGGGGTACACAGATACGCAGTATTTT. Residues: CASSQDRGPGAGYTDTQYF.

J is TRBJ1-5 and V is TRBV5-5; no definite D call. The CDR3 totals 14 residues. V lost 0 bases, J lost 8 bases, and 12 bases lay in between. Germline V gives CDR1 SGHKS, CDR2 YYEKEE (reference sequence). CDR3 DNA: TGTGCCAGCAGCTTGGGGGCCTGGGCTGAGCCCCAGCATTTT. Its protein product is CASSLGAWAEPQHF. Using reference TRBV5-5 and TRBJ1-5 for the parts outside the CDR3, the full variable domain is DAGVTQSPTHLIKTRGQQVTLRCSPISGHKSVSWYQQVLGQGPQFIFQYYEKEERGRGNFPDRFSARQFPNYSSELNVNALLLGDSALYLCASSLGAWAEPQHFGDGTRLSIL.

The J gene is TRBJ2-2, the V gene TRBV7-3; unclear D gene. CDR3 length: 11 residues. V lost 5 bases and J 7 bases, leaving 5 bases between the germline ends. The germline gives CDR1 SGHTA, CDR2 FQGTGA. For the CDR3, the DNA is TGTGCCAGCAGCACGAACGGGGAGCTGTTTTTT. This translates into CASSTNGELFF.

This clone showed up just once. Mismatch with germline at one junction end may stem from a read error. The chain is built from TRBV29-1 and TRBJ2-1, with 7 bases identical to TRBD1. CDR1 and CDR2 from the germline V gene are SQVTM and ANQGSEA. The CDR3 is 12 amino acids. The CDR3 bases are TGCAGCACAGGCCGTGGGGCGACAGGGCCCGTCTTC. Amino acids: CSTGRGATGPVF.